This T cell receptor beta chain was observed in a study of shared clonotypes between healthy human individuals. General study results and limits: Lower generation probabilities were found for non-shared clonotypes than for those shared by all four donors. The authors expected sequencing depth to affect clonotype sharing among donors.

Trimming stripped 5 bases from V and 0 bases from J, with 17 bases between. The CDR3 consists of 18 residues. Per the germline V gene, CDR1 is SNHLY and CDR2 is FYNNEI. As defined, naive CD8 cells were CD45RO-negative and positively selected for CCR7, with terminally differentiated effector memory CD45RA+ cells excluded. Everyone who donated was a Caucasian adult who lived in Nashville, Tennessee. Produced via immunoSEQ multiplex PCR; TCRdb's table is partial and in-frame only. Altogether about 2 million clones are present, about 95% being singletons, with the ten largest covering under 1.5%. A note on this clone: What it binds is not known.

The material sequenced was naive CD8+ T cells sorted from blood. The receptor comes from a man aged 18 to 30 in good health. The V gene is TRBV2, the J gene TRBJ2-6; D might be TRBD1 (5 bases). CDR3 bases: TGTGCCAGCAGTCAGGGTCCTGGGTCCCTCTCTGGGGCCAACGTCCTGACTTTC. Translation: CASSQGPGSLSGANVLTF.